Below, 10 T cell receptor beta chains from the same sample are listed, as sequenced in a study of CD8 T cells in Susac syndrome. Reverse transcription of about 0.5 to 1 ug RNA was carried out with random hexamers. One entry per CDR3 protein, called by TCRdb with MiXCR from the immunoSEQ multiplex PCR reads. The sample has 200,000 to 300,000 distinct CDR3 sequences; around 96% are singletons. The material sequenced was CD4+ T cells from PBMCs. The receptors come from a human donor with Susac syndrome.

The chain recombines TRBV6-5 with TRBJ2-7, with D unclear. The germline gives CDR1 MNHEY, CDR2 SVGAGI. The CDR3 covers 14 residues. Trimming took 5 bases from V and 3 from J, leaving 14 bases between them. For the CDR3, the DNA is TGTGCCAGCAGTCCCTACTCCTGGCGCTACGAGCAGTACTTC. Amino acid sequence: CASSPYSWRYEQYF.

The genes are TRBV2 and TRBJ2-7; 7 nucleotides align to TRBD1. The CDR3 contains 15 residues. CDR1 is SNHLY and CDR2 is FYNNEI in the germline V gene. With 7 bases clipped from V and 7 bases from J, the junction kept 16 bases outside the gene matches. DNA of the CDR3: TGTGCCAGCACCGAGGACAGGAGGCATTTAATTGAGCAGTACTTC. This gives the protein CASTEDRRHLIEQYF.

This clonotype was detected once. The chain employs TRBV19 and TRBJ2-6; 9 nucleotides align to TRBD2. The CDR3 has 17 amino acids. Looked up from germline, CDR1 is LNHDA and CDR2 is SQIVND (reference sequence). V lost 7 bases and J lost 4; bases outside the gene matches: 11. Here the CDR3 DNA reads TGTGCCAGTACTCGACTAGCGGCGCCCCTCGGGGCCAACGTCCTGACTTTC. It yields the protein CASTRLAAPLGANVLTF.

The chain combines TRBV3-1 with TRBJ1-1; tentative D call: TRBD1 (5 bases). CDR1 and CDR2 (germline): LGHDT, YNNKEL (reference sequence). V lost 5 bases, J lost 1 base, and 8 bases lay in between. This CDR3 is 13 amino acids long. CDR3 in DNA: TGTGCCAGCAGCTTTAGGGGGAACACTGAAGCTTTCTTT. Protein: CASSFRGNTEAFF.

This CDR3 is CASSVGTSVAYEQYF. DNA for the CDR3: TGTGCCAGCAGCGTGGGGACTAGCGTAGCCTACGAGCAGTACTTC. The V and J genes are TRBV9 and TRBJ2-7; 10 bases fit TRBD2. J lost 2 bases, V lost 2 bases, and 4 bases had no gene match. The CDR3 length is 15 residues. CDR1 is SGDLS and CDR2 is YYNGEE in the germline V gene.

The J gene is TRBJ2-7, the V gene TRBV4-2, with TRBD1 identical over 7 bases. Germline CDR1 is LGHNA and CDR2 is YNFKEQ. The length of the CDR3 is 14 residues. V lost 8 bases and J lost 6; bases outside the gene matches: 13. The CDR3 here is CASQINRGSSEQYF. Here the CDR3 DNA reads TGTGCCAGCCAGATCAACAGGGGCTCGAGCGAGCAGTACTTC.

V gene TRBV18 combines with J gene TRBJ2-7; the D gene could be TRBD1 or TRBD2 (6 bases each). The V end lost 0 bases, the J end lost 7 bases, and 13 bases lay between the germline ends. Germline CDR1 KGHSH, CDR2 LQKENI. CDR3 length: 14 residues. The CDR3 DNA is TGTGCCAGCTCACCACCGGAGGGGGTGGAGGAGCAGTACTTC. Translation: CASSPPEGVEEQYF.

The chain is built from TRBV4-2 and TRBJ2-5; 8 bases are a match to TRBD2. The CDR3 is made up of 15 amino acids. Per germline, CDR1 LGHNA and CDR2 YNFKEQ. V lost 4 bases to trimming and J lost 1 base; unmatched junction nucleotides: 5. This chain's CDR3 is CASSPAGGLQETQYF. The CDR3 nucleotides are TGTGCCAGCAGCCCCGCGGGGGGTCTCCAAGAGACCCAGTACTTC.

The chain joins TRBV24-1 to TRBJ2-1; 11 positions match TRBD1. The germline V gene encodes CDR1 KGHDR and CDR2 SFDVKD. The length of the CDR3 is 17 residues. The V gene end was trimmed by 1 base and the J gene end by 4 bases; junction bases not matched to a gene: 5. The DNA for the CDR3 is TGTGCCACCAGTGATTTTTTGGGGACAGGGGGTTACAATGAGCAGTTCTTC. The encoded protein is CATSDFLGTGGYNEQFF.

The chain employs TRBV5-6 and TRBJ1-5, with D hard to call. The germline CDR1 and CDR2 sequences are SGHDT and YYEEEE. V lost 4 bases and J lost 2, with 4 bases in between. This CDR3 is 12 amino acids long. CDR3 loop: CASSTRNQPQHF. The CDR3 nucleotides read TGTGCCAGCAGCACGCGCAATCAGCCCCAGCATTTT.